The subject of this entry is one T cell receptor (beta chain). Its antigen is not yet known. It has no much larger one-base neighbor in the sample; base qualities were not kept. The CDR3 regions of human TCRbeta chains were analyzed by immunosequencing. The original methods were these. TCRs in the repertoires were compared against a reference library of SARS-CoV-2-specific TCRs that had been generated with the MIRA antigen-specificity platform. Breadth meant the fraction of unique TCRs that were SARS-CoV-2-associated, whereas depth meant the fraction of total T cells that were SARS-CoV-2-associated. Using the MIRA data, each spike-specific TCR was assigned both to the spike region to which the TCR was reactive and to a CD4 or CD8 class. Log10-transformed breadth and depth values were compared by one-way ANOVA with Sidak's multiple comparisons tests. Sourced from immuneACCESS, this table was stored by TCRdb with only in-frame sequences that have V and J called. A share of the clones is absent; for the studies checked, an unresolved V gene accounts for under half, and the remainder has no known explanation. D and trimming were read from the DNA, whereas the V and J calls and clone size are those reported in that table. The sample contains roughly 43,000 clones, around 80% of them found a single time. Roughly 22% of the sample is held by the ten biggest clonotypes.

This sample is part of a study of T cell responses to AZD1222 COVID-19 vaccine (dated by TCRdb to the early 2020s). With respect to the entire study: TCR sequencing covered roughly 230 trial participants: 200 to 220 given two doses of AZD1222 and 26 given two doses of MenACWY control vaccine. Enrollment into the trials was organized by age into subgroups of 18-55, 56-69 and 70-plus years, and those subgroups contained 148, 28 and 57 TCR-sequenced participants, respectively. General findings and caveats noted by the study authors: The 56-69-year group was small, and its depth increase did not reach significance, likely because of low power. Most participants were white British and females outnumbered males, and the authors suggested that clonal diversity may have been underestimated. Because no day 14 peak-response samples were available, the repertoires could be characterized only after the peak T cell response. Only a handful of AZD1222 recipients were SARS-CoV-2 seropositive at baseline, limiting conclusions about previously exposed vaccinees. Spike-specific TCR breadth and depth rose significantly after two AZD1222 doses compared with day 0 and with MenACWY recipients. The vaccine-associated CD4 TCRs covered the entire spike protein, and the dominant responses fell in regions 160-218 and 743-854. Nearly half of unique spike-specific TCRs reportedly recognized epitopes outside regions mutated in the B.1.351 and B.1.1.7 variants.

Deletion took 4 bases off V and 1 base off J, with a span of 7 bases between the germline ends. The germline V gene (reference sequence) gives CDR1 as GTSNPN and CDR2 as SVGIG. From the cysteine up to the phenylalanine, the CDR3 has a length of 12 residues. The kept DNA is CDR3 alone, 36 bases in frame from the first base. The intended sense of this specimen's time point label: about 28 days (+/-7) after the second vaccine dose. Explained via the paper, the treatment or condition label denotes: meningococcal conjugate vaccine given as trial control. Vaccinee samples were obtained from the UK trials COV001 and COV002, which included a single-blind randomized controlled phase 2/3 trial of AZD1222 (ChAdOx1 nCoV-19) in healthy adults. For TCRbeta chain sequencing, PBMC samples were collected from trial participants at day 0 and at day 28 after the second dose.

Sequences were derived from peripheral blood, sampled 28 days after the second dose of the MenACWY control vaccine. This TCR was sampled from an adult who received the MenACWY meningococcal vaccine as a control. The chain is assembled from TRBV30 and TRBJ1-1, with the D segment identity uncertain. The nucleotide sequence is TGTGCCTGGAAGCCCAGGAACACTGAAGCTTTCTTT. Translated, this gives CAWKPRNTEAFF.